This T cell receptor (beta chain) is drawn from a study of T cells expressing NK-cell markers. Findings and limits, study-wide: Dominance of the CD3+CD56-NKG2C+ fraction by these clonotypes also held in several donors.

From the 5' RACE reads, TCRdb lists one entry per CDR3 protein and no DNA. Here the sample table reports approximately 550,000 distinct CDR3 sequences. This CDR3 contains 18 residues. The germline gives CDR1 MNHEY, CDR2 SVGAGI. Note on this clonotype: Its target is unknown.

The receptor was isolated from a man younger than 35 in good health. The sample comprised blood T cells: a sorted CD56 or NKG2C T cell subset, CD4+ or CD8+ T cells, or bulk PBMC T cells (not recorded which). V is TRBV6-5 and J is TRBJ2-2; lacking DNA, the TRBD2 call made by TCRdb goes unchecked. The CDR3: CASSYPAGSGANTGELFF.